The 30 T cell receptor beta chains listed next were all sequenced from one sample in a study of T-cell memory formation after mild COVID-19. MiXCR was run by TCRdb on the 5' RACE reads, yielding one entry per CDR3 protein. The table lists 450,000 to 700,000 distinct CDR3 sequences, about a sixth of them singletons. The sequencing sample was made of PBMCs or a T cell subset sorted from them (not recorded which). Source of these receptors: an adult woman who had mild COVID-19 (a few samples of this study predate the infection). Cell type and time point are not known.

The chain combines TRBV5-5 with TRBJ1-5, with D hard to call. The CDR3 loop spans 15 amino acids. Germline CDR1 reads SGHKS; CDR2 reads YYEKEE (reference sequence). The germline V and J ends were trimmed by 3 bases and 6 bases, with 16 bases remaining between them. The CDR3 spells CASSSDVGVGQPQHF. The CDR3 DNA follows: TGTGCCAGCAGCTCCGATGTTGGCGTGGGTCAGCCCCAGCATTTT.

This chain connects TRBV7-3 to TRBJ1-1, with D unclear. The CDR3 spans 14 residues. Looked up from germline, CDR1 is SGHTA and CDR2 is FQGTGA. The V gene lost 1 base and the J gene lost 5 bases, with 11 bases spanning the gap. CDR3 bases: TGTGCCAGCAGCTTAATACTCGGTGGGACTGAAGCTTTCTTT. Translation: CASSLILGGTEAFF.

This clonotype was observed a few times. The chain joins TRBV7-9 to TRBJ2-3; possible D gene TRBD2, 5 bases. V lost 8 bases to trimming and J lost 0 bases, with 15 bases between them. This CDR3 region has 15 residues. Germline CDR1 is SEHNR and CDR2 is FQNEAQ (reference sequence). The CDR3 protein is CASEEGLASTDTQYF. The DNA of the CDR3 is TGTGCCAGCGAGGAAGGGCTAGCCAGCACAGATACGCAGTATTTT.

This clonotype came up a few times. The chain employs TRBV20-1 and TRBJ2-1, with 11 bases aligning to TRBD2. CDR1 is DFQATT, CDR2 SNEGSKA, per germline (reference sequence). The CDR3 is made up of 16 amino acids. V lost 3 bases to trimming and J lost 0 bases; unmatched junction nucleotides: 4. CDR3 DNA: TGCAGTGCTAGGGGGACTAGCGGAGGCTCCTACAATGAGCAGTTCTTC. It specifies CSARGTSGGSYNEQFF.

The V gene is TRBV5-1, the J gene TRBJ1-2; D is ambiguous. CDR1 and CDR2 (germline): SGHRS, YFSETQ. The CDR3 loop spans 13 amino acids. The V end was cut by 0 bases, the J end by 4 bases, with 7 bases between. The CDR3 sequence: CASSLASAYGYTF. Here the CDR3 DNA reads TGCGCCAGCAGCTTGGCATCCGCCTATGGCTACACCTTC.

At least ten counts were recorded for this clonotype. This chain connects TRBV19 to TRBJ1-5; unclear D gene. The CDR3 consists of 16 residues. CDR1 LNHDA and CDR2 SQIVND come from the germline V gene (reference sequence). Trimming left V 5 bases short and J 1 base short, with 15 bases between. The CDR3 here is CASSSWEPMSNQPQHF. CDR3 in DNA: TGTGCCAGTAGTTCGTGGGAACCCATGAGCAATCAGCCCCAGCATTTT.

The chain uses TRBV12-3 or TRBV12-4 and TRBJ1-5; maybe TRBD1 (5 bases). V was shortened by 9 bases and J by 5 bases, with 17 bases between the two germline ends. CDR3 length equals 14 residues. The CDR3 region is CASRSDEGDQPQHF. As DNA, the CDR3 is TGTGCCAGTAGGAGTGACGAAGGGGATCAGCCCCAGCATTTT.

The chain links TRBV7-8 to TRBJ2-7; D is uncertain. This CDR3 comprises 13 residues. Trimming took off 4 bases at V and 3 bases at J, with 10 bases between the two ends. Germline-derived CDR1 and CDR2 are SGHVS and FQNEAQ. The CDR3 sequence is CASSSELIYEQYF. The CDR3, as DNA: TGTGCCAGCAGCTCCGAACTAATCTACGAGCAGTACTTC.

The J gene is TRBJ2-2, the V gene TRBV9; 10 positions match TRBD1. The CDR3 consists of 15 residues. CDR1 and CDR2 (germline): SGDLS, YYNGEE. V lost 4 bases, J lost 6 bases, and 6 bases stayed unmatched. The DNA for the CDR3 is TGTGCCAGCAGCAAAGGGACAGGGGTCGCCGGGGAGCTGTTTTTT. Its translation: CASSKGTGVAGELFF.

This sequence joins TRBV29-1 and TRBJ1-1; possible D gene TRBD1, 6 bases. V was trimmed by 5 bases and J by 1 base, leaving 20 bases between them. CDR1 is SQVTM, CDR2 ANQGSEA, per germline. The CDR3 totals 16 residues. CDR3 coding DNA: TGCAGCGTTACTTCGACGGCTGGACAGAAGAACACTGAAGCTTTCTTT. Its translation is CSVTSTAGQKNTEAFF.

This clonotype has just a few counts. The chain links TRBV27 to TRBJ2-7; 9 bases fit TRBD2. The V segment lost 5 bases and the J segment 6 bases; nucleotides outside the gene matches: 8. The CDR3 sequence is 14 residues long. From germline, CDR1 is MNHEY and CDR2 SMNVEV (reference sequence). CDR3 loop: CASSPAGGPVEQYF. CDR3 nucleotide sequence: TGTGCCAGCAGTCCCGCGGGAGGGCCTGTCGAGCAGTACTTC.

This clonotype has more than one count but fewer than ten. DNA for the CDR3: TGTGCCAGCTCACCAGGGACAGGGAGTAATGAAAAACTGTTTTTT. As protein: CASSPGTGSNEKLFF. This chain links TRBV18 with TRBJ1-4, with 9 bases aligning to TRBD1. CDR3 length: 15 amino acids. After removal of 2 bases from V and 4 bases from J, the junction contained 2 bases not matched to a gene. Germline CDR1 is KGHSH and CDR2 is LQKENI.

A few counts support this clonotype. The CDR3 is CASRRAGKYNEQFF. CDR3 nucleotide sequence: TGTGCCAGCAGAAGAGCGGGGAAATACAATGAGCAGTTCTTC. The chain is built from TRBV2 and TRBJ2-1; 7 bases are shared with TRBD2. The CDR3 totals 14 residues. Germline lookup yields CDR1 SNHLY and CDR2 FYNNEI. Trimming took 6 bases from V and 4 from J; bases not matched to a gene: 6.

The CDR3 coding sequence is TGCGCCAGCAGCTTGCTACCCGACATCACCTACGAGCAGTACTTC. Amino acids: CASSLLPDITYEQYF. This rearrangement joins TRBV5-1 to TRBJ2-7; the D is unclear. Trimming left V 1 base short and J 2 bases short, with 13 bases between. Germline assignment: CDR1 SGHRS and CDR2 YFSETQ. There are 15 residues in the CDR3. The variable domain in full, completed from reference TRBV5-1 and TRBJ2-7, reads KAGVTQTPRYLIKTRGQQVTLSCSPISGHRSVSWYQQTPGQGLQFLFEYFSETQRNKGNFPGRFSGRQFSNSRSEMNVSTLELGDSALYLCASSLLPDITYEQYFGPGTRLTVT.

V gene TRBV5-6 combines with J gene TRBJ1-2; 7 bases are a match to TRBD1. Germline-derived CDR1 and CDR2 are SGHDT and YYEEEE. J gave up 8 bases and V 7 bases, and 8 bases lay outside the gene matches. The CDR3 extends over 12 amino acids. CDR3 loop: CASRNHRGGYTF. DNA for the CDR3: TGTGCCAGCCGTAATCACAGGGGCGGCTACACCTTC.

The chain links TRBV3-1 to TRBJ2-5, with 8 nucleotides matching TRBD2. Germline V gene data show CDR1 as LGHDT and CDR2 as YNNKEL (reference sequence). J was trimmed by 4 bases and V by 4 bases; bases with no gene match: 5. This CDR3 spans 14 amino acids. This CDR3 is CASSLGGAVETQYF. The CDR3 DNA sequence: TGTGCCAGCAGCCTCGGGGGGGCCGTAGAGACCCAGTACTTC.

The rearrangement joins TRBV7-2 to TRBJ2-1, with D unclear. The CDR3 spans 13 residues. V lost 5 bases and J lost 4, with 9 bases in between. Germline V lookup: CDR1 SGHTA, CDR2 FQGNSA. CDR3: CASSGVGYNEQFF. The CDR3 coding sequence is TGTGCCAGCAGCGGCGTGGGATACAATGAGCAGTTCTTC.

The rearrangement uses TRBV20-1 and TRBJ2-1; 9 bases map to TRBD2. CDR1 is DFQATT and CDR2 is SNEGSKA in the germline V gene (reference sequence). The V and J ends lost 0 bases and 2 bases, in that order; junction bases with no gene match: 8. CDR3 length: 17 amino acids. The CDR3, as DNA: TGCAGTGCTAGAGATCTTGGTAGCGGGGGCCCCTACAATGAGCAGTTCTTC. Its translation: CSARDLGSGGPYNEQFF.

The rearrangement uses TRBV15 and TRBJ2-1; 9 bases match TRBD2. The CDR3 is made up of 16 amino acids. Germline loops: CDR1 LNHNV, CDR2 YYDKDF (reference sequence). V dropped 0 bases and J dropped 9; count of bases not matched to a gene: 9. CDR3 DNA sequence: TGTGCCACCAGCAGAGAGCGGGAGGGACGAACCAGTGAGCAGTTCTTC. Translation: CATSREREGRTSEQFF.

This clonotype was recorded a few times. The chain is built from TRBV20-1 and TRBJ2-1; TRBD2 aligns across 11 bases. In germline, CDR1 is DFQATT, CDR2 SNEGSKA (reference sequence). V dropped 2 bases and J dropped 0; count of bases not matched to a gene: 3. The CDR3 is 16 residues long. Here the CDR3 reads CSARTTSGSSYNEQFF. The CDR3 DNA reads TGCAGTGCTAGAACAACTAGCGGGAGCTCCTACAATGAGCAGTTCTTC.

This clonotype was detected a few times. CDR3 amino acids: CASSQDWGANEQFF. The CDR3, as DNA: TGCGCCAGCAGCCAAGATTGGGGGGCCAATGAGCAGTTCTTC. The J gene is TRBJ2-1, the V gene TRBV4-1; D tentatively reads TRBD1 or TRBD2 (6 bases each). The CDR3 runs 14 residues. The germline CDR1 and CDR2 sequences are MGHRA and YSYEKL. V lost 0 bases, J lost 6 bases, and 9 bases lay in between.

This clonotype was counted between two and nine times. The gene calls are TRBV7-2 and TRBJ1-5, with 12 bases lining up with TRBD1. CDR1 and CDR2 (germline): SGHTA, FQGNSA. The CDR3 runs 21 residues. The junction had 13 bases not matched to a gene; V was cut back by 1 base and J by 0 bases. For the CDR3, the DNA is TGTGCCAGCAGCTTAGGCAATCACCGGGACAGGGGGCTTTCTAGCAATCAGCCCCAGCATTTT. Its protein product is CASSLGNHRDRGLSSNQPQHF.

The chain has TRBV6-2 or TRBV6-3 and TRBJ1-1; D remains ambiguous. The CDR3 consists of 15 residues. V lost 0 bases and J 2 bases, leaving 10 bases between the germline ends. CDR1 and CDR2 (germline): MNHEY, SVGEGT. This CDR3 reads CASSYSRGTNTEAFF. CDR3 coding DNA: TGTGCCAGCAGTTACTCTCGGGGTACAAACACTGAAGCTTTCTTT.

This clonotype was detected a few times. V is TRBV4-3 and J is TRBJ2-7, with a possible D match to TRBD2 (6 bases). Germline CDR1 is LGHNA and CDR2 is YSLEER. The CDR3 loop spans 14 amino acids. With 2 bases removed from V and 5 bases from J, the gap between germline ends came to 13 bases. The CDR3 sequence is CASSQLRGGDEQYF. CDR3 in DNA: TGCGCCAGCAGCCAACTAAGGGGAGGTGACGAGCAGTACTTC.

The chain is built from TRBV3-1 and TRBJ2-3; 9 nucleotides align to TRBD2. CDR1 LGHDT and CDR2 YNNKEL come from the germline V gene (reference sequence). The length of the CDR3 is 18 residues. Trimming cost V 0 bases and J 4 bases; bases outside gene matches: 11. CDR3 nucleotide sequence: TGTGCCAGCAGCCAAGATCGGGCGGGGGGGCATCGGGCAGATACGCAGTATTTT. Protein: CASSQDRAGGHRADTQYF.

The chain couples TRBV7-2 to TRBJ1-5, with no clear D. The V gene's germline CDR1 is SGHTA and CDR2 FQGNSA. This CDR3 has 14 residues. Trimming left V 5 bases short and J 2 bases short, with 10 bases between. For the CDR3, the DNA is TGTGCCAGCAGCCCCCGACGGGGCAATCAGCCCCAGCATTTT. It is translated as CASSPRRGNQPQHF.

This clonotype was observed a handful of times. This sequence joins TRBV5-1 and TRBJ2-7; D uncertain. Trimming took off 0 bases at V and 3 bases at J, with 7 bases between the two ends. Germline V CDR1 and CDR2: SGHRS, YFSETQ. The CDR3 runs to 13 residues. CDR3 sequence (DNA): TGCGCCAGCAGCTTGGCTCATGACTACGAGCAGTACTTC. This encodes CASSLAHDYEQYF.

This clonotype has only a few counts. This chain connects TRBV6-5 to TRBJ2-2; a possible D gene is TRBD1 (6 bases). V lost 2 bases and J lost 4, with 11 bases in between. Per the germline V gene, CDR1 is MNHEY and CDR2 is SVGAGI. The CDR3 is 15 amino acids. The CDR3 region is CASSYGGTTTGELFF. The CDR3 nucleotides read TGTGCCAGCAGTTACGGGGGCACTACCACCGGGGAGCTGTTTTTT.

This clonotype occurred a few times. The J gene is TRBJ2-3, the V gene TRBV5-1; TRBD2 matches at 10 bases. Germline V lookup: CDR1 SGHRS, CDR2 YFSETQ. J gave up 0 bases and V 2 bases, and 3 bases lay outside the gene matches. This CDR3 contains 16 residues. This chain's CDR3 is CASSFFSGGSTDTQYF. The CDR3 region has the DNA TGCGCCAGCAGCTTCTTTAGCGGGGGGAGCACAGATACGCAGTATTTT. Full variable domain (rest looked up from reference TRBV5-1 and TRBJ2-3): KAGVTQTPRYLIKTRGQQVTLSCSPISGHRSVSWYQQTPGQGLQFLFEYFSETQRNKGNFPGRFSGRQFSNSRSEMNVSTLELGDSALYLCASSFFSGGSTDTQYFGPGTRLTVL.

The chain is built from TRBV12-3 or TRBV12-4 and TRBJ1-2; D is unresolved. V dropped 2 bases and J dropped 2 bases, with 24 bases sitting between them. CDR3 size: 19 residues. This CDR3 reads CASSLKLDTFSELNYGYTF. DNA of the CDR3: TGTGCCAGCAGTTTAAAGTTAGACACCTTCTCCGAATTGAACTATGGCTACACCTTC.